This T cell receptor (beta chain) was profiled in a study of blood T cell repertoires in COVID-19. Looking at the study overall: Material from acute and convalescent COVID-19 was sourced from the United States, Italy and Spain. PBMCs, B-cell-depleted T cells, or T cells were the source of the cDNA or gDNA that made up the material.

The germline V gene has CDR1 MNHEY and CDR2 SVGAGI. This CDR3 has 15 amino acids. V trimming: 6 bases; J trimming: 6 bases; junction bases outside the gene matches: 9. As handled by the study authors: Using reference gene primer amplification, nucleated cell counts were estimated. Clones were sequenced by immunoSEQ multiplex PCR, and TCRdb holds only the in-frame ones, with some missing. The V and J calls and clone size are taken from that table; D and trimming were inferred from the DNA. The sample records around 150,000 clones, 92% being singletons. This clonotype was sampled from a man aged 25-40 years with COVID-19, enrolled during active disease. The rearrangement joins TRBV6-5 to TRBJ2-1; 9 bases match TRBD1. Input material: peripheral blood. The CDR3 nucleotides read TGTGCCAGCAGGCTCGGGACAGGGCGGGTCAATGAGCAGTTCTTC. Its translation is CASRLGTGRVNEQFF.